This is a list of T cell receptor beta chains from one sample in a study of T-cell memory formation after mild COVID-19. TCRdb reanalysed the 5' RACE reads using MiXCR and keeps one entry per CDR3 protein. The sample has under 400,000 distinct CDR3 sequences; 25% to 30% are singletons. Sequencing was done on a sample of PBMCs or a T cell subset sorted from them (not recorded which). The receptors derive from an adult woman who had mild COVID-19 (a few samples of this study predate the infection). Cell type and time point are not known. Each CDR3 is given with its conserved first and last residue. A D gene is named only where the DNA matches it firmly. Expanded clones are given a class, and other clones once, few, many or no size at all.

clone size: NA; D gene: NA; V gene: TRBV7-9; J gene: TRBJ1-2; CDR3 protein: CASSHVTGGLRYGYTF; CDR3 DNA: TGTGCCAGCAGCCACGTCACGGGAGGGTTGAGGTATGGCTACACCTTC
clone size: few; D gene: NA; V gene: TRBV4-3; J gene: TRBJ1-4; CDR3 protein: CASSQAGQSNEKLFF; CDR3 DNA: TGCGCCAGCAGCCAAGCCGGACAGTCTAATGAAAAACTGTTTTTT
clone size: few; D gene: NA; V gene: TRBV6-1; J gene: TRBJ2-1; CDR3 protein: CATPFGGEGHNEQFF; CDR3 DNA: TGTGCCACCCCCTTCGGGGGCGAGGGTCACAATGAGCAGTTCTTC
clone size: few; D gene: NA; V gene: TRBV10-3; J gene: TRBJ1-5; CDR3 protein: CAISDGNQPQHF; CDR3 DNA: TGTGCCATCAGTGACGGAAATCAGCCCCAGCATTTT
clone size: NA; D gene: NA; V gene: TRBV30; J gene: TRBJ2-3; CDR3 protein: CAWSVGRSTDTQYF; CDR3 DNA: TGTGCCTGGAGTGTTGGTAGGAGCACAGATACGCAGTATTTT
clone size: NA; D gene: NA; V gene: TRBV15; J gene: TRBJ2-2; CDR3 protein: CATYSPGELFF; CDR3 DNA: TGTGCCACCTACTCACCCGGGGAGCTGTTTTTT
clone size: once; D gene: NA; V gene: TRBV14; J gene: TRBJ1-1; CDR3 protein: CASSQLLNTEAFF; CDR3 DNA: TGTGCCAGCAGCCAACTCCTGAACACTGAAGCTTTCTTT
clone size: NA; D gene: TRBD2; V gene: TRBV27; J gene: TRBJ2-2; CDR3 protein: CASSYVLAGGPNTGELFF; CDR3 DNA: TGTGCCAGCAGTTATGTACTAGCGGGAGGGCCGAACACCGGGGAGCTGTTTTTT
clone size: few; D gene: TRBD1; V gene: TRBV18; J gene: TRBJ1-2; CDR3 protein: CASSSRLGQGSKRDYGYTF; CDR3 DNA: TGTGCCAGCTCATCCCGGTTGGGACAGGGTTCGAAGCGGGACTATGGCTACACCTTC
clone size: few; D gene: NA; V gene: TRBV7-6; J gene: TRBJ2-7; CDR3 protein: CASSLSQAAYEQYF; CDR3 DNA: TGTGCCAGCAGCTTATCTCAGGCTGCCTACGAGCAGTACTTC
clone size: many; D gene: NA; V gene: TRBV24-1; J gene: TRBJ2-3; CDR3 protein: CATSDLEFAGTDTQYF; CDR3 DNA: TGTGCCACCAGTGATTTAGAGTTCGCCGGCACAGATACGCAGTATTTT
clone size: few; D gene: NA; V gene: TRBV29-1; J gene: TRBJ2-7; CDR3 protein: CSVVVTEVTYEQYF; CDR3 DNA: TGCAGCGTTGTGGTGACAGAAGTTACCTACGAGCAGTACTTC
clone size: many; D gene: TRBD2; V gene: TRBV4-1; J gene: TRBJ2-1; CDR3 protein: CASSRGLAGGTGNEQFF; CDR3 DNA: TGCGCCAGCAGCCGCGGACTAGCGGGGGGGACGGGCAATGAGCAGTTCTTC
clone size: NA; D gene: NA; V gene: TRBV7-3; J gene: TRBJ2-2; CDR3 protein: CASSLLAGTPRTGELFF; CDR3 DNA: TGTGCCAGCAGCTTATTGGCCGGGACTCCCAGAACCGGGGAGCTGTTTTTT
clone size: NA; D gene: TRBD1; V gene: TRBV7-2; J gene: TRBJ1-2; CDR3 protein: CASSPDRASGYTF; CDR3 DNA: TGTGCCAGCAGCCCAGACAGGGCTTCTGGCTACACCTTC
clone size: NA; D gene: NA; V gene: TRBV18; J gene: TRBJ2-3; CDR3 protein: CASSPWGDSTDTQYF; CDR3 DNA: TGTGCCAGCTCACCGTGGGGTGATAGCACAGATACGCAGTATTTT
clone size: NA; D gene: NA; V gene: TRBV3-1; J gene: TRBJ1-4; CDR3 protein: CASSQIGEKLFF; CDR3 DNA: TGTGCCAGCAGCCAGATTGGAGAAAAACTGTTTTTT
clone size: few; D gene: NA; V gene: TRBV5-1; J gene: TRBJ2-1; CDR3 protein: CASSLVRGTRNEQFF; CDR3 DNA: TGCGCCAGCAGCTTGGTTCGCGGGACCCGCAATGAGCAGTTCTTC
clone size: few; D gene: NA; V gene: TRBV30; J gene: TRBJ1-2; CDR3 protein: CAWSVWRDGYTF; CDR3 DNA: TGTGCCTGGAGTGTATGGAGGGATGGCTACACCTTC
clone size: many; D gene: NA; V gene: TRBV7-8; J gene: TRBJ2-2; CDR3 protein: CASSSQTGGNTGELFF; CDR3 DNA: TGTGCCAGCAGCTCTCAGACGGGGGGCAACACCGGGGAGCTGTTTTTT
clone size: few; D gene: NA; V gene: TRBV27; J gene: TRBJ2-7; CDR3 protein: CASSIAEAQSYEQYF; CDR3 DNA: TGTGCCAGCAGTATTGCAGAGGCCCAATCCTACGAGCAGTACTTC
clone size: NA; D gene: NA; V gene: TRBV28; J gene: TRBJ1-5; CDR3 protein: CASTVSGRPQHF; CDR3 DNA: TGTGCCAGCACAGTTTCCGGGCGGCCCCAGCATTTT
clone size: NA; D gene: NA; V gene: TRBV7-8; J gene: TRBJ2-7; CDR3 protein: CASSFRQEQYF; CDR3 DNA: TGTGCCAGCAGCTTTAGACAGGAGCAGTACTTC
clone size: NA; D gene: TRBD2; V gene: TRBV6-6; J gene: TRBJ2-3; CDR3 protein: CASSSQRGGLSTDTQYF; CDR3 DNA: TGTGCCAGCAGTAGCCAGCGGGGGGGCCTCAGCACAGATACGCAGTATTTT
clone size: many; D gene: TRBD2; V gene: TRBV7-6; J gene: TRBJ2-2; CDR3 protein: CASSLGTSGTGELFF; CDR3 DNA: TGTGCCAGCAGCTTAGGGACTAGCGGCACCGGGGAGCTGTTTTTT
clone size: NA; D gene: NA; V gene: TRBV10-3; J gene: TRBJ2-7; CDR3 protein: CAITSGYEQYF; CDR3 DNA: TGTGCCATCACCTCAGGGTACGAGCAGTACTTC
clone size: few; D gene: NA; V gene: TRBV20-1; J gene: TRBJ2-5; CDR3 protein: CSASGLVETQYF; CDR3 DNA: TGCAGTGCCTCGGGACTGGTCGAGACCCAGTACTTC
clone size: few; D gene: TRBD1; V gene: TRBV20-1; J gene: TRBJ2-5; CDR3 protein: CSANRPGQGETQYF; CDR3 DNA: TGCAGTGCCAACCGCCCGGGACAGGGAGAGACCCAGTACTTC
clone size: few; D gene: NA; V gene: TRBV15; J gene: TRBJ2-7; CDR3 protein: CATSRDWGQNEQYF; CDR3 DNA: TGTGCCACCAGCAGAGATTGGGGGCAGAACGAGCAGTACTTC
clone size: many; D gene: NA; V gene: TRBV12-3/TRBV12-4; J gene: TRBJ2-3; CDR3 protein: CASSFLLGTDTQYF; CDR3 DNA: TGTGCCAGCAGTTTTCTTCTGGGCACAGATACGCAGTATTTT
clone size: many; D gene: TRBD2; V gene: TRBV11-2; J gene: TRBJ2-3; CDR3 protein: CASSLAGGRTDTQYF; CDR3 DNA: TGTGCCAGCAGCTTAGCGGGGGGGCGCACAGATACGCAGTATTTT
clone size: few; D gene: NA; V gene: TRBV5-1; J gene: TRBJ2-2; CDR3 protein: CASRETGELFF; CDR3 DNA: TGCGCCAGCAGAGAGACCGGGGAGCTGTTTTTT
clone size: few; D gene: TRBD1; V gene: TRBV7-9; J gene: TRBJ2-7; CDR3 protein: CASSPPGDRGFYEQYF; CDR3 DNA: TGTGCCAGCAGCCCACCGGGAGACAGGGGGTTCTACGAGCAGTACTTC
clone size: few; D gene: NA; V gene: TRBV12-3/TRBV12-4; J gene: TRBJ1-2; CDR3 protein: CASSKSDRANYGYTF; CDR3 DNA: TGTGCCAGCAGTAAGAGTGACAGAGCTAACTATGGCTACACCTTC
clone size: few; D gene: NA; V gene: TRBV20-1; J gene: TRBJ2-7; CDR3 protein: CSARVVGRSEQYF; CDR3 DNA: TGCAGTGCTAGAGTGGTGGGCCGGAGCGAGCAGTACTTC
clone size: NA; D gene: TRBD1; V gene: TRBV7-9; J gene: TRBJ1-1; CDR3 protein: CASSLKSGTDNTEAFF; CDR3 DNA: TGTGCCAGCAGCTTGAAATCCGGGACAGATAACACTGAAGCTTTCTTT
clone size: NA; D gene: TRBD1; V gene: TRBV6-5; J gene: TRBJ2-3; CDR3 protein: CASSPDRGRGDTQYF; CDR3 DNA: TGTGCCAGCAGCCCGGACAGGGGGCGCGGAGATACGCAGTATTTT
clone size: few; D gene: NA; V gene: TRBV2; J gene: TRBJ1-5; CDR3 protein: CASSKNVGVTNQPQHF; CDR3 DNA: TGTGCCAGCAGTAAGAACGTCGGGGTCACCAATCAGCCCCAGCATTTT
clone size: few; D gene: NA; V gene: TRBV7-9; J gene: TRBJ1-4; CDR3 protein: CASSSQGSNEKLFF; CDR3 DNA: TGTGCCAGCAGCTCTCAGGGTTCTAATGAAAAACTGTTTTTT
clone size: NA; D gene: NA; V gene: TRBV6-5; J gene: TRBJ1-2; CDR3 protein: CASSYARAGGYTF; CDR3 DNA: TGTGCCAGCAGTTACGCGAGGGCGGGTGGCTACACCTTC
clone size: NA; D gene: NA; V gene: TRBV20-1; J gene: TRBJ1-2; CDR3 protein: CSPGGGYYGYTF; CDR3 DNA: TGCAGTCCTGGCGGGGGGTACTATGGCTACACCTTC
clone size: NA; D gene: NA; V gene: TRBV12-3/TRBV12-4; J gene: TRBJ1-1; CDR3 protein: CASSIQGGLEAFF; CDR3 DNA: TGTGCCAGCAGTATACAGGGAGGACTTGAAGCTTTCTTT
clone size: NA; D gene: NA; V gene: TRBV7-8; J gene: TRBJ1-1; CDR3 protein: CASSPGPSSEAFF; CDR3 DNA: TGTGCCAGCAGCCCCGGACCGTCATCTGAAGCTTTCTTT
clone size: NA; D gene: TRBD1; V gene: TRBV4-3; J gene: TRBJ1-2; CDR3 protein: CASSQEQGAVGYTF; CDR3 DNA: TGCGCCAGCAGCCAAGAACAGGGGGCTGTGGGCTACACCTTC
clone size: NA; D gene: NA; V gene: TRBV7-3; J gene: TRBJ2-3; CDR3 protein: CASSPLEGTDTQYF; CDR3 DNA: TGTGCCAGCAGCCCTCTTGAGGGCACAGATACGCAGTATTTT
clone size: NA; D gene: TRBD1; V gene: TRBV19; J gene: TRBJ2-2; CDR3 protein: CASSQWGTGVTGELFF; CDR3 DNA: TGTGCCAGTAGTCAGTGGGGGACAGGGGTCACCGGGGAGCTGTTTTTT
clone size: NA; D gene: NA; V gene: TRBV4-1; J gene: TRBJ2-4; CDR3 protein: CASSQPGAAKNIQYF; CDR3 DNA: TGCGCCAGCAGCCAACCGGGGGCAGCCAAAAACATTCAGTACTTC
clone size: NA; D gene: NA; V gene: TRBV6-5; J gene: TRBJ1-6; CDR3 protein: CASSYSNRARNSPLHF; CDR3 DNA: TGTGCCAGCAGTTACTCGAACAGGGCGCGGAATTCACCCCTCCACTTT